In its sample, the clone carrying this TCR beta chain was seen once. The sample is drawn from a study of blood T cell repertoires in COVID-19. On the study more broadly: From the United States, Italy and Spain came samples of acute and convalescent COVID-19.

The CDR3 spans 14 residues. After removal of 4 bases from V and 7 bases from J, the junction contained 13 bases not matched to a gene. The germline CDR1 and CDR2 sequences are SQVTM and ANQGSEA. Methods used by the authors: Amplification from reference gene primers served as the basis for estimated nucleated cell counts. The table came from immunoSEQ multiplex PCR; TCRdb's copy has only in-frame clones and leaves some out. That table supplies the V and J calls and clone size; D and trimming were determined from the DNA. The sample records about 110,000 clones, 70% to 90% being singletons. This chain links TRBV29-1 with TRBJ2-7; 7 bases match TRBD2. This TCR derives from a woman aged 50 to 60 with active or convalescent COVID-19. Sequences were obtained from peripheral blood. The CDR3 here is CSVGAREGPWEQYF. The CDR3 DNA reads TGCAGCGTTGGGGCGAGGGAGGGCCCGTGGGAGCAGTACTTC.